The 15 T cell receptor beta chains listed next were all sequenced from one sample in a study of T-cell memory formation after mild COVID-19. MiXCR, run by TCRdb on the 5' RACE reads, gives a single entry per CDR3 protein. The data contain about 110,000 distinct CDR3 sequences, about a sixth of them singletons. Sequences were obtained from PBMCs or a T cell subset sorted from them (not recorded which). The receptors derive from a man between 18 and 29 years old who had mild COVID-19 (a few samples of this study predate the infection). Cell type and time point are not known.

This clonotype turned up a few times. The J gene is TRBJ2-3, the V gene TRBV7-2; perhaps D is TRBD1 or TRBD2 (6 bases each). The CDR3 length is 14 residues. CDR1 and CDR2 (germline): SGHTA, FQGNSA. V was pared by 5 bases and J by 0 bases, with 9 bases between. CDR3 amino acids: CASSGGHSTDTQYF. In DNA, the CDR3 is TGTGCCAGCAGCGGGGGGCATAGCACAGATACGCAGTATTTT. The full variable domain, its missing parts supplied by reference TRBV7-2 and TRBJ2-3, is GAGVSQSPSNKVTEKGKDVELRCDPISGHTALYWYRQSLGQGLEFLIYFQGNSAPDKSGLPSDRFSAERTGGSVSTLTIQRTQQEDSAVYLCASSGGHSTDTQYFGPGTRLTVL.

The DNA of the CDR3 is TGTGCCAGCACCTGGGGTTCTGGAAACACCATATATTTT. It yields the protein CASTWGSGNTIYF. The chain carries TRBV7-9 and TRBJ1-3; D not certain. Germline CDR1 is SEHNR and CDR2 is FQNEAQ (reference sequence). Between the trimmed V and J ends, which lost 7 bases and 1 base, there was a span of 8 bases. The CDR3 loop spans 13 amino acids.

The chain joins TRBV7-2 to TRBJ2-7; D remains unclear. V lost 4 bases, J lost 4 bases, and 8 bases lay in between. The germline V gene encodes CDR1 SGHTA and CDR2 FQGNSA. This CDR3 is 12 amino acids long. CDR3 DNA sequence: TGTGCCAGCAGCTCATCTAATTACGAGCAGTACTTC. Translating it yields CASSSSNYEQYF. Filled out from reference TRBV7-2 and TRBJ2-7, the complete variable domain reads GAGVSQSPSNKVTEKGKDVELRCDPISGHTALYWYRQSLGQGLEFLIYFQGNSAPDKSGLPSDRFSAERTGGSVSTLTIQRTQQEDSAVYLCASSSSNYEQYFGPGTRLTVT.

This CDR3 reads CASSVTGGSSPLHF. The DNA of the CDR3 is TGTGCCAGCAGTGTCACAGGGGGCTCTTCACCCCTCCACTTT. The V call is TRBV12-3 or TRBV12-4, the J call TRBJ1-6; 9 bases map to TRBD1. The J segment lost 9 bases and the V segment lost 5 bases, leaving 5 bases of the junction unmatched. This CDR3 is built from 14 residues.

The chain has TRBV3-1 and TRBJ1-1, with D possibly being TRBD1 (5 bases). The ends were cut back, 4 bases at V and 6 bases at J, with 15 bases in the middle. This CDR3 spans 14 amino acids. The germline V gene has CDR1 LGHDT and CDR2 YNNKEL (reference sequence). The CDR3 reads CASSPRAYRAEAFF. CDR3 coding DNA: TGTGCCAGCAGCCCCAGGGCCTATCGGGCTGAAGCTTTCTTT. Supplemented by reference TRBV3-1 and TRBJ1-1, the full variable domain reads DTAVSQTPKYLVTQMGNDKSIKCEQNLGHDTMYWYKQDSKKFLKIMFSYNNKELIINETVPNRFSPKSPDKAHLNLHINSLELGDSAVYFCASSPRAYRAEAFFGQGTRLTVV.

This clonotype was picked up a small number of times. The V call is TRBV20-1, the J call TRBJ2-7; D is ambiguous. In germline, CDR1 is DFQATT, CDR2 SNEGSKA (reference sequence). The germline V and J ends were trimmed by 6 bases and 1 base, with 10 bases remaining between them. This CDR3 is 12 amino acids long. As DNA, the CDR3 is TGCAGTGCCAAACGCTGGTCCTACGAGCAGTACTTC. It translates to CSAKRWSYEQYF.

This rearrangement joins TRBV27 to TRBJ2-3; possibly TRBD2 for D (7 bases). The CDR3 consists of 13 residues. Per germline, CDR1 MNHEY and CDR2 SMNVEV (reference sequence). The ends were cut back, 10 bases at V and 2 bases at J, with 13 bases in the middle. Written as DNA, the CDR3 is TGTGCCACCAAAGGGGGGGCCACAGATACGCAGTATTTT. It specifies CATKGGATDTQYF.

The chain uses TRBV20-1 and TRBJ1-1; D uncertain. Between the trimmed V and J ends, which lost 5 bases and 6 bases, there was a span of 10 bases. The germline V gene encodes CDR1 DFQATT and CDR2 SNEGSKA (reference sequence). The CDR3 has 11 residues. The CDR3 loop is CSAAGASEAFF. The CDR3 nucleotides are TGCAGTGCTGCCGGAGCATCTGAAGCTTTCTTT.

V usage is TRBV12-3 or TRBV12-4 and J usage is TRBJ1-2, with TRBD1 matching 11 bases. This CDR3 contains 15 residues. V was clipped by 5 bases and J by 2 bases; unmatched bases: 4. This CDR3 is CASSRRDRGNYGYTF. The CDR3, as DNA: TGTGCCAGCAGTCGCCGGGACAGGGGGAACTATGGCTACACCTTC.

The chain joins TRBV7-9 to TRBJ1-1, with 7 bases identical to TRBD1. The CDR3 has 13 residues. CDR1 is SEHNR, CDR2 FQNEAQ, per germline (reference sequence). The V segment lost 9 bases and the J segment 1 base; nucleotides outside the gene matches: 5. CDR3 residues: CASQGEPNTEAFF. The CDR3, as DNA: TGTGCCAGTCAGGGGGAGCCGAACACTGAAGCTTTCTTT.

V is TRBV14 and J is TRBJ2-1; no clear D gene. Germline CDR1 reads SGHDN; CDR2 reads FVKESK. The CDR3 sequence is 16 residues long. Trimming removed 3 bases at V and 7 bases at J, with 19 bases between. The CDR3 coding sequence is TGTGCCAGCAGCCACCCCCTTTGTAACGGATGTAATGAGCAGTTCTTC. Amino acids: CASSHPLCNGCNEQFF.

The rearrangement uses TRBV6-1 and TRBJ1-2; D is ambiguous. Germline values: CDR1 MNHNS, CDR2 SASEGT. V lost 1 base and J lost 4, with 10 bases in between. This CDR3 region has 14 residues. The CDR3 sequence: CASSEGATSYGYTF. CDR3 in DNA: TGTGCCAGCAGTGAAGGCGCCACTAGCTATGGCTACACCTTC.

This clonotype has only a few counts. This chain connects TRBV28 to TRBJ2-5; 7 nucleotides align to TRBD2. In germline, CDR1 is MDHEN, CDR2 SYDVKM. Trimming took 5 bases from V and 4 from J; bases not matched to a gene: 10. This CDR3 has 15 residues. The DNA of the CDR3 is TGTGCCAGCAGTGAACCCGGCGGGGGAACAGAGACCCAGTACTTC. It encodes CASSEPGGGTETQYF.

This clonotype has at least ten counts. This chain uses TRBV7-6 with TRBJ2-7, with D maybe TRBD2 (6 bases). Germline V lookup: CDR1 SGHVS, CDR2 FNYEAQ. This CDR3 contains 17 residues. With 5 bases removed from V and 0 bases from J, the gap between germline ends came to 20 bases. The CDR3: CASSATGGFLGSYEQYV. The CDR3 DNA sequence: TGTGCCAGCAGCGCGACCGGAGGGTTCCTGGGCTCCTACGAGCAGTACGTC.

CDR3 DNA sequence: TGTGCCACCAGCAGAGGGGGCGCGACAGATACGCAGTATTTT. Residues: CATSRGGATDTQYF. The chain links TRBV15 to TRBJ2-3; D possibly corresponds to TRBD1 (5 bases). CDR3 length: 14 residues. CDR1 is LNHNV, CDR2 YYDKDF, per germline (reference sequence). V lost 1 base, J lost 3 bases, and 8 bases lay in between.